Listed here are 8 T cell receptor beta chains from one sample, sequenced in a study of OX40 agonist ivuxolimab in advanced cancers. The assay was immunoSEQ multiplex PCR, and TCRdb's table has in-frame clones only and misses some. Altogether 60,000 to 75,000 clones are present, 90% to 95% being singletons, with the ten largest covering over 10%. This specimen consisted of CD4+ or CD8+ T cells sorted from blood, obtained in a trial of the OX40 agonist ivuxolimab. These receptors all stem from an adult with an advanced solid tumor such as melanoma, head and neck, liver or kidney cancer.

The chain is built from TRBV11-2 and TRBJ2-7; TRBD2 aligns across 8 bases. This CDR3 region has 16 residues. CDR1 is SGHAT and CDR2 is FQNNGV in the germline V gene. The trim removed 4 bases at V and 4 bases at J, leaving 12 bases unmatched. The CDR3 DNA reads TGTGCCAGCAGCTCCTTTCCGCGGGAGGCGCTTTACGAGCAGTACTTC. Amino acid sequence: CASSSFPREALYEQYF.

The V call is TRBV27, the J call TRBJ1-1; tentatively, D is TRBD1 (5 bases). CDR1 is MNHEY and CDR2 is SMNVEV in the germline V gene (reference sequence). The CDR3 is made up of 15 amino acids. The V gene lost 0 bases and the J gene lost 4 bases, with 12 bases spanning the gap. CDR3 residues: CASSLSGSGLTEAFF. CDR3 DNA sequence: TGTGCCAGCAGTTTATCTGGGTCGGGGCTCACTGAAGCTTTCTTT.

The chain employs TRBV9 and TRBJ2-7, with 12 positions matching TRBD2. Unmatched junction bases numbered 4, after V lost 5 bases and J lost 1 base. This CDR3 region has 15 residues. CDR1 and CDR2 from the germline V gene are SGDLS and YYNGEE. CDR3 DNA: TGTGCCAGCAGTGCGACTAGCGGGAGTTCCTACGAGCAGTACTTC. Protein product: CASSATSGSSYEQYF.

This clone has a single count. V gene TRBV19 combines with J gene TRBJ2-1; TRBD2 matches at 9 bases. Unmatched junction bases numbered 8, after V lost 6 bases and J lost 5 bases. The CDR3 contains 15 residues. Germline values: CDR1 LNHDA, CDR2 SQIVND (reference sequence). This CDR3 is CASSQSSGVNNEQFF. The CDR3 coding sequence is TGTGCCAGTAGCCAATCTAGCGGGGTAAACAATGAGCAGTTCTTC.

The genes are TRBV6-5 and TRBJ2-7; 7 nucleotides agree with TRBD2. Germline V CDR1 and CDR2: MNHEY, SVGAGI. V trimming: 0 bases; J trimming: 4 bases; junction bases outside the gene matches: 3. The CDR3 runs to 14 residues. The chain's CDR3 is CASSYSLAAYEQYF. DNA of the CDR3: TGTGCCAGCAGTTACTCGCTAGCGGCTTACGAGCAGTACTTC.

This chain links TRBV4-3 with TRBJ2-1; 8 nucleotides align to TRBD2. The CDR3 extends over 16 amino acids. J was trimmed by 8 bases and V by 1 base; bases with no gene match: 10. The germline gives CDR1 LGHNA, CDR2 YSLEER. This CDR3 reads CASSQAYAGGKDEQFF. Here the CDR3 DNA reads TGCGCCAGCAGCCAAGCATATGCGGGAGGTAAGGATGAGCAGTTCTTC.

The chain recombines TRBV5-6 with TRBJ2-1, with TRBD2 matching over 8 bases. This CDR3 comprises 16 residues. V shed 0 bases and J 6 bases; nucleotides not matched to a gene: 8. Germline CDR1 SGHDT, CDR2 YYEEEE. CDR3 region: CASSLGLGGRRNEQFF. The DNA for the CDR3 is TGTGCCAGCAGCTTGGGGTTAGGCGGGAGGCGCAATGAGCAGTTCTTC.

The gene calls are TRBV27 and TRBJ2-5; 7 bases match TRBD2. With V trimmed by 2 bases and J by 4 bases, 7 bases remained unmatched. Germline V gene lookup returns CDR1 MNHEY and CDR2 SMNVEV (reference sequence). This CDR3 has 15 amino acids. The CDR3 coding sequence is TGTGCCAGCAGTTTAGGGTCGCGGGAGTTAGAGACCCAGTACTTC. Encoded protein: CASSLGSRELETQYF.